This T cell receptor beta chain originates from a study of blood T cell repertoires in COVID-19. Study as a whole: T cells, B-cell-depleted T cells, or PBMCs supplied cDNA or gDNA.

Repertoires were generated with immunoSEQ multiplex PCR, while TCRdb's copy carries only in-frame clones and drops some. The repertoire holds about 220,000 clones, with roughly 87% as singletons. The CDR3 length is 14 residues. The germline V gene has CDR1 SGDLS and CDR2 YYNGEE. V lost 0 bases and J lost 0, with 6 bases in between. This sequence originates from a woman between 25 and 40 years old with acute COVID-19. This sequence joins TRBV9 and TRBJ1-1; D unclear. The sample was PBMCs or T cells enriched from blood (not recorded which). CDR3 sequence: CASSVGSMNTEAFF. The CDR3 coding sequence is TGTGCCAGCAGCGTAGGAAGCATGAACACTGAAGCTTTCTTT.